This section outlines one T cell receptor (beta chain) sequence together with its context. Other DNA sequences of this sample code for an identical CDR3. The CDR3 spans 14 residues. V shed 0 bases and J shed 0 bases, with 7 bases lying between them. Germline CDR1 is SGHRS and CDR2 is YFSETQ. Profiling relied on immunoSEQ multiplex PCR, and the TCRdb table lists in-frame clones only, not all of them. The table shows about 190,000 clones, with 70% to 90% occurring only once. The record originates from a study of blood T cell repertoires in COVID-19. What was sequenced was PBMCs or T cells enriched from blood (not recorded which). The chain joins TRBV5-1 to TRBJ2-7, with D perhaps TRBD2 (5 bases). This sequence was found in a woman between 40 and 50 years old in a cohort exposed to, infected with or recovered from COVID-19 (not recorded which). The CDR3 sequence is CASSLAGSSYEQYF. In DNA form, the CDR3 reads TGCGCCAGCAGCTTGGCTGGGAGCTCCTACGAGCAGTACTTC. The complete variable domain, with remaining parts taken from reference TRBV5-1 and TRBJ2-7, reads KAGVTQTPRYLIKTRGQQVTLSCSPISGHRSVSWYQQTPGQGLQFLFEYFSETQRNKGNFPGRFSGRQFSNSRSEMNVSTLELGDSALYLCASSLAGSSYEQYFGPGTRLTVT.